Below, 9 T cell receptor beta chains from the same sample are listed, as sequenced in a study of blood T cell repertoires in COVID-19. Here immunoSEQ multiplex PCR was the method, and the copy in TCRdb shows in-frame clones only, minus some. The sample lists under 200,000 clones, more than 85% occurring once. Sequencing used peripheral blood. These receptors all stem from a man between 65 and 85 years old with active or convalescent COVID-19.

The chain combines TRBV18 with TRBJ1-1; possible D gene TRBD1, 5 bases. Germline lookup yields CDR1 KGHSH and CDR2 LQKENI. V was trimmed by 1 base and J by 6 bases, leaving 9 bases between them. CDR3 length equals 13 residues. The DNA of the CDR3 is TGTGCCAGCTCACCACAGCAGGGCGCTGAAGCTTTCTTT. This codes for CASSPQQGAEAFF.

The chain is built from TRBV6-6 and TRBJ2-1, with D uncertain. This CDR3 has 13 amino acids. With 2 bases removed from V and 2 bases from J, the gap between germline ends came to 4 bases. Germline values: CDR1 MNHNY, CDR2 SVGAGI (reference sequence). In DNA, the CDR3 is TGTGCCAGCAGTTACAACACCTACAATGAGCAGTTCTTC. Its protein product is CASSYNTYNEQFF.

This chain uses TRBV10-2 with TRBJ2-5, with 11 bases fitting TRBD2. V shed 4 bases and J 5 bases; nucleotides not matched to a gene: 6. CDR3 length: 15 residues. Germline V lookup: CDR1 WSHSY, CDR2 SAAADI. CDR3 sequence (DNA): TGCGCCAGCAGTGGGACTAGCGGGCTTCGCGAGACCCAGTACTTC. It specifies CASSGTSGLRETQYF.

The chain is built from TRBV10-2 and TRBJ2-3, with a weak D call TRBD2 (5 bases). CDR1 is WSHSY, CDR2 SAAADI, per germline. With 0 bases removed from V and 2 bases from J, the gap between germline ends came to 12 bases. The length of the CDR3 is 16 residues. The CDR3 DNA reads as TGCGCCAGCAGTGAGTCGGCGGGCAGTCCCACAGATACGCAGTATTTT. The encoded protein is CASSESAGSPTDTQYF.

This sequence joins TRBV3-1 (or the pseudogene TRBV3-2) and TRBJ2-7; D remains ambiguous. The CDR3 extends over 13 amino acids. Deletions cut 1 base from V and 2 bases from J, with 6 bases between. The germline V gene has CDR1 LGHDT and CDR2 YNNKEL (reference sequence). The CDR3 DNA is TGTGCCAGCAGCCAAGTCTACCCCTACGAGCAGTACTTC. Translation gives CASSQVYPYEQYF.

This clone appeared once. J is TRBJ2-7 and V is TRBV5-1, with a weak D call TRBD1 (5 bases). The CDR3 runs to 15 residues. Deletions cut 1 base from V and 3 bases from J, with 14 bases between. Per the germline V gene, CDR1 is SGHRS and CDR2 is YFSETQ. The CDR3 nucleotides read TGCGCCAGCAGCTTGATGGCAGGGCCTGGCTACGAGCAGTACTTC. Translated, it gives CASSLMAGPGYEQYF.

This CDR3 reads CASSRGQGSSGNTIYF. Here the CDR3 DNA reads TGTGCCAGCAGCAGGGGACAGGGGAGCTCTGGAAACACCATATATTTT. The chain has TRBV11-3 and TRBJ1-3; 10 bases align to TRBD1. V gave up 5 bases and J gave up 0 bases; unmatched junction bases: 4. The length of the CDR3 is 16 residues. Germline CDR1 is SGHNT and CDR2 is YENEEA. The whole variable domain, remainder taken from reference TRBV11-3 and TRBJ1-3, is EAGVVQSPRYKIIEKKQPVAFWCNPISGHNTLYWYLQNLGQGPELLIRYENEEAVDDSQLPKDRFSAERLKGVDSTLKIQPAELGDSAVYLCASSRGQGSSGNTIYFGEGSWLTVV.

The chain employs TRBV23-1 and TRBJ1-5; a weak D match, TRBD1 (5 bases). TRBV23-1 carries the ORF label, with uncertain function. The V end was cut by 11 bases, the J end by 5 bases, with 16 bases between. The CDR3 contains 13 residues. The CDR3 is CALAGGWDQPQHF. As DNA, the CDR3 is TGCGCCCTTGCCGGGGGTTGGGATCAGCCCCAGCATTTT.

This clone is a singleton in its sample. The chain has TRBV7-2 and TRBJ2-1; 10 nucleotides align to TRBD2. V was clipped by 1 base and J by 9 bases; unmatched bases: 9. In germline, CDR1 is SGHTA, CDR2 FQGNSA. The CDR3 is 16 residues long. The CDR3 region is CASSLGLAGGGTEQFF. As DNA, the CDR3 is TGTGCCAGCAGCTTAGGTTTAGCGGGGGGTGGTACTGAGCAGTTCTTC.